This TCR beta chain appears in the sequencing data of a study of OX40 agonist ivuxolimab in advanced cancers. Study-wide results and caveats: At 0.1 to 3.0 mg/kg, CD4+ and CD8+ blood T cells expanded clonally by week 6. Partial responders at 0.1-3.0 mg/kg showed near-lowest clonal expansion.

Autoimmune disease history or systemic immunosuppression disqualified patients. Some clones are missing from TCRdb's copy, which holds only in-frame ones; the method was immunoSEQ multiplex PCR. The table has about 46,000 clones, around 82% seen once. This CDR3 contains 17 residues. V lost 8 bases to trimming and J lost 4 bases; unmatched junction nucleotides: 14. Germline CDR1 SNHLY, CDR2 FYNNEI. Worth noting for this clone: Its antigen is currently unknown.

Sequences were derived from CD4+ or CD8+ T cells sorted from blood, sampled in a trial of the OX40 agonist ivuxolimab. This clonotype originated in an adult with an advanced solid tumor such as melanoma, head and neck, liver or kidney cancer. The chain uses TRBV2 and TRBJ2-1; 10 bases fit TRBD1. CDR3 in amino acids: CASGFSGDRGRYNEQFF. Written as DNA, the CDR3 is TGTGCCAGCGGGTTCTCCGGGGACAGGGGAAGGTACAATGAGCAGTTCTTC.